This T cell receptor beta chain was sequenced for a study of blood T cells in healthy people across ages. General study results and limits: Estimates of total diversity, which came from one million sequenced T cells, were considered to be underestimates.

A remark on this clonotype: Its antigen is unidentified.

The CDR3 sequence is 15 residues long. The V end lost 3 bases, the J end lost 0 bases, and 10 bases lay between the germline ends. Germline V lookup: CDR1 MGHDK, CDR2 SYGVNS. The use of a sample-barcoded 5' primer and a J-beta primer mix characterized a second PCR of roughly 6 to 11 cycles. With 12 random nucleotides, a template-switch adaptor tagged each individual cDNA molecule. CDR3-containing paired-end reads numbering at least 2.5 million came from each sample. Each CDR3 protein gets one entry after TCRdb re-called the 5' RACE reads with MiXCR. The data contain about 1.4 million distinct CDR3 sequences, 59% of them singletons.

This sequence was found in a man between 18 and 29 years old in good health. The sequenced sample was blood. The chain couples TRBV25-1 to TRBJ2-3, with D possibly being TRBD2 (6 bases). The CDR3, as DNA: TGTGCCAGCAGTGACTTGGGGGGAAGCACAGATACGCAGTATTTT. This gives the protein CASSDLGGSTDTQYF.